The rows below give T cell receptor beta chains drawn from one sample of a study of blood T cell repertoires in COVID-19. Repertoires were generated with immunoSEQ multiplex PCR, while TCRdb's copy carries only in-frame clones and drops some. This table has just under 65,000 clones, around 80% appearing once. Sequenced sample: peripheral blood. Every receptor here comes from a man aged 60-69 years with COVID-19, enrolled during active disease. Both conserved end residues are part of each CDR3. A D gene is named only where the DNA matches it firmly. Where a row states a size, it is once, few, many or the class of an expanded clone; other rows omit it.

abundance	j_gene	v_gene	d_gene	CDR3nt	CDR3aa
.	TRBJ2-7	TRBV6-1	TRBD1	TGTGCCAGCAGTGAAGGGACAGGGGGCGAGCAGTACTTC	CASSEGTGGEQYF
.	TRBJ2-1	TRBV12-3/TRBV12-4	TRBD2	TGTGCCAGCAGTCGAGCGGGAGCTGAGTTCTTC	CASSRAGAEFF
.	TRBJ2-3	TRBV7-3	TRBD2	TGTGCCAGCAGCACCCTAGCGGGGGGGCCGCCAGATACGCAGTATTTT	CASSTLAGGPPDTQYF
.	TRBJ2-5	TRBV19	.	TGTGCCAGTAGTATAGACCCTCCCCGGGGAACCCAGTACTTC	CASSIDPPRGTQYF
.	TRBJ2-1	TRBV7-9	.	TGTGCCAGCAGCCGACAAGTCGGGGGTCGGATAGATGAGCAGTTCTTC	CASSRQVGGRIDEQFF
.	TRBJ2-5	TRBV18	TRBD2	TGTGCCAGCTCATCCGGGGGGGAAACCCAGTACTTC	CASSSGGETQYF
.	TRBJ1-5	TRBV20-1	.	TGCAGTGCTAGTAACAGGCGGAGGGGACTCAATCAGCCCCAGCATTTT	CSASNRRRGLNQPQHF
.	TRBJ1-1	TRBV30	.	TGTGCCTGGAGGGTTGGGGAGGGGGCTGAAGCTTTCTTT	CAWRVGEGAEAFF
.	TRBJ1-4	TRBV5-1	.	TGCGCCAGCAGCTTGGGTTCGACTAATGAAAAACTGTTTTTT	CASSLGSTNEKLFF
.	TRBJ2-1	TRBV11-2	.	TGTGCCAGCAGCTTACAACTAGGAGGTGAGCAGTTCTTC	CASSLQLGGEQFF
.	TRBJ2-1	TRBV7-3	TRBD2	TGTGCCAGCAGCTTTCGGATTAGCGGGGGTGATGAGCAGTTCTTC	CASSFRISGGDEQFF
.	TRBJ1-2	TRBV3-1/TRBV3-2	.	TGTGCCAGCAGCCTCACCCCCAGGGGCCGATATGGCTACACCTTC	CASSLTPRGRYGYTF
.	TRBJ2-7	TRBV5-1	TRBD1	TGCGCCAGCAGCACCAGACAGGGCTACGAGCAGTACTTC	CASSTRQGYEQYF
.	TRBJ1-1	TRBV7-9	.	TGTGCCAGCAGCTTACAGGGGATGGGCACTGAAGCTTTCTTT	CASSLQGMGTEAFF
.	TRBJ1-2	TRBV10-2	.	TGCGCCAGCAGTGAGAGGGGTGGCTATGGCTACACCTTC	CASSERGGYGYTF
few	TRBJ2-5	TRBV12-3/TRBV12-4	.	TGTGCCAGCATCGAGGGGGGGATGCAGACCCAGTACTTC	CASIEGGMQTQYF
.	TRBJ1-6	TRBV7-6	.	TGTGCCAGCAGCCTTTCGGACAGCCTGACATCACCCCTCCACTTT	CASSLSDSLTSPLHF
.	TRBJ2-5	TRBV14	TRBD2	TGTGCCAGCAGCCAATTTGCGGGAGGACAAGAGACCCAGTACTTC	CASSQFAGGQETQYF
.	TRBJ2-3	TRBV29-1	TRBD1	TGCAGCGTAGGACAGGGGTACACAGATACGCAGTATTTT	CSVGQGYTDTQYF
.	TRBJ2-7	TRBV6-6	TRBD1	TGTGCCAGCACTCGAGCCACCCAAGGGTGGGGACAGGGCTACGAGCAGTACTTC	CASTRATQGWGQGYEQYF
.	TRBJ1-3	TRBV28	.	TGTGCCAGCAGTTTAAGGCCAGCGTTTCTAAACACCATATATTTT	CASSLRPAFLNTIYF
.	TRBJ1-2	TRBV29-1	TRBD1	TGCAGCGTAGGGGACAGGGGATTCTATGGCTACACCTTC	CSVGDRGFYGYTF
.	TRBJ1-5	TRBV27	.	TGTGCCAGCAGTTACGGAGTTAGCAATCAGCCCCAGCATTTT	CASSYGVSNQPQHF
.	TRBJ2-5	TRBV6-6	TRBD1	TGTGCCAGCAGTGCCACAGGGGGCGTAGAGACCCAGTACTTC	CASSATGGVETQYF
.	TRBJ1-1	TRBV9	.	TGTGCCAGCAGCGTAGACATGATGAACACTGAAGCTTTCTTT	CASSVDMMNTEAFF
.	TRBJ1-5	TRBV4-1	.	TGCGCCAGCAGCCAGGGAGGGGAGGGTCAGCCCCAGCATTTT	CASSQGGEGQPQHF
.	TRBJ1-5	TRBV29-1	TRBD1	TGCAGCGTTCAAACATCCGGGACAGGGAGGGGGACTCAGCCCCAGCATTTT	CSVQTSGTGRGTQPQHF
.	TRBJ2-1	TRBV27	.	TGTGCCAGCAGTTTATTAGGGGATGAGCAGTTCTTC	CASSLLGDEQFF
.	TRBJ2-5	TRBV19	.	TGTGCCAGTAGAGGAGGGTACCAAGAGACCCAGTACTTC	CASRGGYQETQYF
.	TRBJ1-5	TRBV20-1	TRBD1	TGCAGTGCTAGTCTTGGGGACAGACAGCATTTT	CSASLGDRQHF
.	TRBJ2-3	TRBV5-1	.	TGCGCCAGCAGCCCCGAGGGCAGCACAGATACGCAGTATTTT	CASSPEGSTDTQYF
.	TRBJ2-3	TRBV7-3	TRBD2	TGTGCCAGCAGCCCCCGTTTGACTAGCGGGGGCCCCCAGTATTTT	CASSPRLTSGGPQYF
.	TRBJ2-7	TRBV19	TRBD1	TGTGCCAGTAGTATAGTGCACAAGGGACAGGGGACTGGCGAGCAGTACTTC	CASSIVHKGQGTGEQYF
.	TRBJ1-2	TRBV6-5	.	TGTGCCAGCAGTTACGACAGTAACTATGGCTACACCTTC	CASSYDSNYGYTF
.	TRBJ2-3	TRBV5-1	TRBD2	TGCGCCAGCAGCTTGGTAGAGAGCGGGGGAGATACGCAGTATTTT	CASSLVESGGDTQYF
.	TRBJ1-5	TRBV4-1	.	TGCGCCAGCAGCCAAGAGGGGTTGGGAGGCAATCAGCCCCAGCATTTT	CASSQEGLGGNQPQHF